These 17 T cell receptor beta chains were all obtained from the same sample, sequenced in a study of response to subunit inactivated influenza vaccine. TCRdb re-derived calls from the RT-PCR reads in MiXCR, one entry per CDR3 protein. The data hold 540,000 or so distinct CDR3 sequences, with 13% observed a single time. The sequenced sample was PBMCs from blood, obtained 35 to 45 days after vaccination. These receptors all stem from a man aged 45-65 years who received an inactivated influenza vaccine.

V gene TRBV27 combines with J gene TRBJ2-2; possibly TRBD1 or TRBD2 for D (5 bases each). Looked up from germline, CDR1 is MNHEY and CDR2 is SMNVEV (reference sequence). V was pared by 5 bases and J by 0 bases, with 16 bases between. CDR3 length equals 17 residues. The DNA of the CDR3 is TGTGCCAGCAGTCTCTATAGATGGGACGCGAACACCGGGGAGCTGTTTTTT. Translation gives CASSLYRWDANTGELFF.

This chain joins TRBV4-3 and TRBJ1-2; unclear D gene. Germline V gives CDR1 LGHNA, CDR2 YSLEER. Trimming removed 0 bases from V and 5 bases from J, with 13 bases in between. The CDR3 has 15 residues. The CDR3 region is CASSQETSGKYGYTF. CDR3 sequence (DNA): TGCGCCAGCAGCCAAGAGACCAGCGGAAAATATGGCTACACCTTC.

The rearrangement joins TRBV7-9 to TRBJ2-7, with a tentative D call TRBD1 (6 bases). Germline V gene sequence: CDR1 SEHNR, CDR2 FQNEAQ (reference sequence). The CDR3 is made up of 13 amino acids. The V and J ends lost 1 base and 5 bases respectively, with 9 bases between them. CDR3 DNA: TGTGCCAGCAGCTTAGTCAGGGGCGACGAGCAGTACTTC. As protein: CASSLVRGDEQYF.

The gene calls are TRBV11-1 and TRBJ1-6; TRBD1 matches 12 bases. The ends lost 5 bases at V and 11 bases at J; junction bases unmatched: 16. The CDR3 consists of 18 residues. The germline gives CDR1 SGHAT, CDR2 FQDESV (reference sequence). The CDR3 loop reads CASSPGDRGPYTETPLHF. The CDR3, as DNA: TGTGCCAGCAGCCCCGGGGACAGGGGGCCCTACACAGAGACACCCCTCCACTTT.

The chain is built from TRBV6-1 and TRBJ2-7; TRBD1 matches at 8 bases. CDR3 length: 17 amino acids. Germline CDR1 MNHNS, CDR2 SASEGT. V lost 5 bases and J lost 0; bases outside the gene matches: 12. The CDR3 coding sequence is TGTGCCAGCAGTAAACTAACAGGGGGACCAATCTCCTACGAGCAGTACTTC. It is translated as CASSKLTGGPISYEQYF.

The chain carries TRBV18 and TRBJ2-5, with unresolved D. The CDR3 extends over 14 amino acids. Deletions cut 2 bases from V and 0 bases from J, with 7 bases between. Germline CDR1 is KGHSH and CDR2 is LQKENI. CDR3 in amino acids: CASSPGNYQETQYF. The CDR3 DNA sequence: TGTGCCAGCTCACCAGGCAACTACCAAGAGACCCAGTACTTC.

The chain has TRBV7-9 and TRBJ2-3, with 10 bases fitting TRBD1. Germline loops: CDR1 SEHNR, CDR2 FQNEAQ (reference sequence). The V and J ends lost 4 bases and 3 bases, in that order; junction bases with no gene match: 4. CDR3 length: 15 amino acids. CDR3 sequence reads: CASSSRTGGTDTQYF. The CDR3 region has the DNA TGTGCCAGCAGCTCCCGGACAGGGGGTACAGATACGCAGTATTTT.

The chain couples TRBV11-2 to TRBJ2-7; no firm D call. The CDR3 totals 16 residues. Trimming left V 1 base short and J 3 bases short, with 16 bases between. CDR1 is SGHAT and CDR2 is FQNNGV in the germline V gene. The CDR3 DNA reads TGTGCCAGCAGCTTAGGCTCAGGCTTAGGGCTCTACGAGCAGTACTTC. Its translation: CASSLGSGLGLYEQYF.

The chain joins TRBV21-1 to TRBJ1-6. TRBV21-1 is designated a pseudogene. This CDR3 contains 13 residues. The CDR3 here is CASSKLGGPISHF. The DNA of the CDR3 is TGTGCCAGCAGCAAACTCGGCGGGCCAATATCCCACTTT.

This clonotype was found a few times. The chain employs TRBV7-9 and TRBJ2-1; D remains ambiguous. The germline CDR1 and CDR2 sequences are SEHNR and FQNEAQ (reference sequence). CDR3 length: 14 residues. The germline V and J ends were trimmed by 5 bases and 5 bases, with 13 bases remaining between them. CDR3 DNA: TGTGCCAGCAGCCCCCCGGTGACCAACAATGAGCAGTTCTTC. It codes for CASSPPVTNNEQFF.

The V and J genes are TRBV5-1 and TRBJ2-5; tentatively, D is TRBD1 (5 bases). Germline values: CDR1 SGHRS, CDR2 YFSETQ. The CDR3 runs to 10 residues. Trimming took 9 bases from V and 7 from J, leaving 10 bases between them. CDR3 DNA: TGCGCCACTGGACAACGGACCCAGTACTTC. Protein product: CATGQRTQYF.

In its sample, this clonotype was seen a few times. The genes are TRBV11-2 and TRBJ1-1; possible D gene TRBD1, 5 bases. V lost 0 bases and J lost 10, with 15 bases in between. The germline gives CDR1 SGHAT, CDR2 FQNNGV. The CDR3 is 14 amino acids. Here the CDR3 reads CASSLDSPGDGAFF. The CDR3, as DNA: TGTGCCAGCAGCTTAGATTCACCCGGGGACGGAGCTTTCTTT.

The V gene is TRBV6-5, the J gene TRBJ1-5, with no clear D. V lost 2 bases, J lost 1 base, and 12 bases lay in between. This CDR3 is 16 amino acids long. The germline gives CDR1 MNHEY, CDR2 SVGAGI. CDR3 sequence: CASSYPPGSSNQPQHF. CDR3 coding DNA: TGTGCCAGCAGTTACCCGCCGGGGTCAAGCAATCAGCCCCAGCATTTT.

In its sample, this clonotype was seen a few times. The V and J genes are TRBV6-6 and TRBJ2-7; D call uncertain. The CDR3 has 13 residues. Trimming cost V 2 bases and J 6 bases, with 11 bases left between them. Germline CDR1 reads MNHNY; CDR2 reads SVGAGI (reference sequence). The CDR3 bases are TGTGCCAGCAGTTACCATACAGCACCCGAGCAGTACTTC. As protein: CASSYHTAPEQYF.

The table lists this clonotype with a few counts. The chain employs TRBV20-1 and TRBJ2-1, with 8 bases fitting TRBD1. With 6 bases clipped from V and 0 bases from J, the junction kept 13 bases outside the gene matches. The CDR3 spans 17 residues. CDR1 and CDR2 (germline): DFQATT, SNEGSKA (reference sequence). The CDR3 loop reads CSALPPQGVYSYNEQFF. In DNA, the CDR3 is TGCAGTGCCCTCCCCCCACAGGGGGTTTACTCCTACAATGAGCAGTTCTTC.

The V call is TRBV19, the J call TRBJ2-3, with TRBD1 matching over 10 bases. J gave up 6 bases and V 4 bases, and 4 bases lay outside the gene matches. The CDR3 has 14 residues. Looked up from germline, CDR1 is LNHDA and CDR2 is SQIVND (reference sequence). CDR3 DNA sequence: TGTGCCAGTAGTAGACAGGGGGCGAGCGATACGCAGTATTTT. Translating it yields CASSRQGASDTQYF.

This clonotype came up many times. The chain employs TRBV10-3 and TRBJ2-1; D gene unclear. This CDR3 comprises 14 residues. V was pared by 4 bases and J by 6 bases, with 13 bases between. Germline V CDR1 and CDR2: ENHRY, SYGVKD. DNA of the CDR3: TGTGCCATCAGTGGGGTGAACCCCTCCAATGAGCAGTTCTTC. This gives the protein CAISGVNPSNEQFF.